These T cell receptor beta chains were read from a single sample in a study of blood T cell repertoires in COVID-19. Clones were sequenced by immunoSEQ multiplex PCR, and TCRdb holds only the in-frame ones, with some missing. The repertoire consists of about 95,000 clones, with roughly 90% occurring once and the leading ten covering less than 3%. The material sequenced was peripheral blood. These receptors came from a man between 45 and 60 years old with COVID-19, enrolled during active disease. Both conserved end residues are trimmed from each CDR3. The D gene is left open where the match is weak.

D gene: .; J gene: TRBJ1-2; V gene: TRBV18; CDR3 protein: ASSPRGDSYGYT
D gene: TRBD1; J gene: TRBJ1-3; V gene: TRBV9; CDR3 protein: ASSTTGTATGNTIY
D gene: .; J gene: TRBJ2-5; V gene: TRBV5-4; CDR3 protein: ASSLAGLRETQY
D gene: TRBD1; J gene: TRBJ2-7; V gene: TRBV18; CDR3 protein: ASSPLQGDEQY
D gene: .; J gene: TRBJ1-2; V gene: TRBV27; CDR3 protein: ASTPPRYGYT
D gene: TRBD2; J gene: TRBJ2-7; V gene: TRBV28; CDR3 protein: ASSFSGSGVYEQY
D gene: TRBD1; J gene: TRBJ1-2; V gene: TRBV6-1; CDR3 protein: ASSEAMTGTLGYT
D gene: .; J gene: TRBJ1-2; V gene: TRBV19; CDR3 protein: ASTISEVYGYT
D gene: TRBD1; J gene: TRBJ1-2; V gene: TRBV15; CDR3 protein: ATSRDRGLNYGYT
D gene: .; J gene: TRBJ1-2; V gene: TRBV30; CDR3 protein: AWIRGNGYT
D gene: TRBD1; J gene: TRBJ2-3; V gene: TRBV19; CDR3 protein: ASSHGQGISSTDTQY
D gene: .; J gene: TRBJ1-2; V gene: TRBV6-5; CDR3 protein: ASRHREGYT
D gene: .; J gene: TRBJ2-2; V gene: TRBV24-1; CDR3 protein: ATSDPRENTGELF
D gene: TRBD2; J gene: TRBJ2-3; V gene: TRBV19; CDR3 protein: ANFSGGARDTQY
D gene: .; J gene: TRBJ1-2; V gene: TRBV3-1/TRBV3-2; CDR3 protein: ASSQDFRDTLNYGYT
D gene: TRBD1; J gene: TRBJ1-5; V gene: TRBV30; CDR3 protein: AWSRGQGEQPQH
D gene: .; J gene: TRBJ1-5; V gene: TRBV18; CDR3 protein: ASSPREGGGNQPQH